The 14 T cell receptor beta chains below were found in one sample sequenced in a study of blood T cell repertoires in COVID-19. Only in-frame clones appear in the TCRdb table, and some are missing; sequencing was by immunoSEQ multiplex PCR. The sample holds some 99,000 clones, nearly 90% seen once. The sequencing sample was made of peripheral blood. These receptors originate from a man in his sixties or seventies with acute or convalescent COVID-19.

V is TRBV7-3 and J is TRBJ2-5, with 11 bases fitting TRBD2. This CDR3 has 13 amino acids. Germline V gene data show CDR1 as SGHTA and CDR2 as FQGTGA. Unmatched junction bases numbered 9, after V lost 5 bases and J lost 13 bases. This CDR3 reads CASSTGTSGPLYF. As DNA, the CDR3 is TGTGCCAGCAGCACCGGGACTAGCGGCCCCCTGTACTTC.

The CDR3 nucleotides read TGCGCCAGCAGCATGGACAGGGCCAACTATGGCTACACCTTC. Its translation is CASSMDRANYGYTF. The chain uses TRBV5-1 and TRBJ1-2, with TRBD1 matching over 8 bases. The V segment lost 4 bases and the J segment 2 bases; nucleotides outside the gene matches: 4. In germline, CDR1 is SGHRS, CDR2 YFSETQ. The CDR3 consists of 14 residues.

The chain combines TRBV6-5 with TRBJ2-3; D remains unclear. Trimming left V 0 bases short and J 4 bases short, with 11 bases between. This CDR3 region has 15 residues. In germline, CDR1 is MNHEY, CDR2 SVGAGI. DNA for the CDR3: TGTGCCAGCAGTTACTCCGGAGCGTTTGCAGATACGCAGTATTTT. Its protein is CASSYSGAFADTQYF.

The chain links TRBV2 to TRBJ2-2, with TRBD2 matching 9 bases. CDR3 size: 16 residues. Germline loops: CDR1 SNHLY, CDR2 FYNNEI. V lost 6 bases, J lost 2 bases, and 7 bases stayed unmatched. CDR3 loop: CASSLGLAGNTGELFF. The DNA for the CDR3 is TGTGCCAGCAGCCTGGGGCTAGCGGGAAACACCGGGGAGCTGTTTTTT.

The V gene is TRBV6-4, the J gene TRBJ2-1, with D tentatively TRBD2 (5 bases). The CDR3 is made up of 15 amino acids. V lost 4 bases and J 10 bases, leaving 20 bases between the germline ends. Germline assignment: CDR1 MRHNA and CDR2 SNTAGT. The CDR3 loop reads CASSGPGSPTSEQFF. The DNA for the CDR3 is TGTGCCAGCAGTGGCCCGGGGTCCCCTACCAGCGAGCAGTTCTTC.

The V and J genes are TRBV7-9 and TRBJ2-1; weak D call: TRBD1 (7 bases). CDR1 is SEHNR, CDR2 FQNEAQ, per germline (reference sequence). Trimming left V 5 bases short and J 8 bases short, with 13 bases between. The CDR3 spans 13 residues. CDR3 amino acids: CASSTTGRHEQFF. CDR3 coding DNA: TGTGCCAGCAGCACGACAGGGAGGCATGAGCAGTTCTTC.

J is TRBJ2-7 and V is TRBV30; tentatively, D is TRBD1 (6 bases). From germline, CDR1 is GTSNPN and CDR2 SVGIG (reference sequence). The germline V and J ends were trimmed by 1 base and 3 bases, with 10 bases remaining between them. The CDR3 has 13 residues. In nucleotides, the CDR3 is TGTGCCTGGAGTGAGGACAGCTTCTACGAGCAGTACTTC. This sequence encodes CAWSEDSFYEQYF. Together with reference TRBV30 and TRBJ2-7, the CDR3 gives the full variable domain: SQTIHQWPATLVQPVGSPLSLECTVEGTSNPNLYWYRQAAGRGLQLLFYSVGIGQISSEVPQNLSASRPQDRQFILSSKKLLLSDSGFYLCAWSEDSFYEQYFGPGTRLTVT.

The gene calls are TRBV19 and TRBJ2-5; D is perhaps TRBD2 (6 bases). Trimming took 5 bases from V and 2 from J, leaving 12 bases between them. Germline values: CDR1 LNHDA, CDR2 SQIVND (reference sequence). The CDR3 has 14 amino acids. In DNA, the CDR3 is TGTGCCAGTAGTCGGGACTGGCAACAAGAGACCCAGTACTTC. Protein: CASSRDWQQETQYF.

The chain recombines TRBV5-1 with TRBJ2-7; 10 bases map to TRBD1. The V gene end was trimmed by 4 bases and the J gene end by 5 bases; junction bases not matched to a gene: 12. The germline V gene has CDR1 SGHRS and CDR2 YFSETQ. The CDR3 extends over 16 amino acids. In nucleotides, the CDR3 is TGCGCCAGCAGCCCCCCGGGACAGGGGCGTATCCACGAGCAGTACGTC. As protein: CASSPPGQGRIHEQYV.

The chain's CDR3 is CASSQSIQGDSLHF. In DNA, the CDR3 is TGTGCCAGCAGCCAATCAATCCAGGGGGACTCCCTCCACTTT. The V and J genes are TRBV3-1 (or the pseudogene TRBV3-2) and TRBJ1-6; 7 bases are a match to TRBD1. The CDR3 spans 14 residues. Trimming at V came to 2 bases and at J to 14 bases, leaving 9 bases not matched to a gene. Germline CDR1 is LGHDT and CDR2 is YNNKEL (reference sequence).

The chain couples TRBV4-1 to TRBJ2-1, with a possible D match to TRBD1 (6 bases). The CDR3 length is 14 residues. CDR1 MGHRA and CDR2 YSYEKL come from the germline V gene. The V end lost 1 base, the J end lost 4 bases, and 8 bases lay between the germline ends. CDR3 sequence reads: CASSQAGQYNEQFF. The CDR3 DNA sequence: TGCGCCAGCAGCCAAGCCGGACAGTACAATGAGCAGTTCTTC.

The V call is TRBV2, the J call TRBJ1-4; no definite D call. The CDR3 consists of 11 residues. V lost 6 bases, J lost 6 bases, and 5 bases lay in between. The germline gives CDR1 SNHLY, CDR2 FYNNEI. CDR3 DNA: TGTGCCAGCAGCGGAGATGAAAAACTGTTTTTT. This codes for CASSGDEKLFF. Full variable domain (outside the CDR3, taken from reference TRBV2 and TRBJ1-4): EPEVTQTPSHQVTQMGQEVILRCVPISNHLYFYWYRQILGQKVEFLVSFYNNEISEKSEIFDDQFSVERPDGSNFTLKIRSTKLEDSAMYFCASSGDEKLFFGSGTQLSVL.

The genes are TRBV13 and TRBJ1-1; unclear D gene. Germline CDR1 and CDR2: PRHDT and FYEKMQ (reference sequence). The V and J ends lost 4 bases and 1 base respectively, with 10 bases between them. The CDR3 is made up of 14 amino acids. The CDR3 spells CASSSGRRNTEAFF. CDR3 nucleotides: TGTGCCAGCAGCTCAGGACGGAGGAACACTGAAGCTTTCTTT.

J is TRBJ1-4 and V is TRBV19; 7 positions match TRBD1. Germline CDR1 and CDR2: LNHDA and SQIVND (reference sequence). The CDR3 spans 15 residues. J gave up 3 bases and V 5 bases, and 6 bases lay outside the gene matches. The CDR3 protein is CASSPRDRSNEKLFF. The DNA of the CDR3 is TGTGCCAGTAGTCCGCGGGACAGATCTAATGAAAAACTGTTTTTT.